The TCR beta chain under discussion was sequenced for a study of blood T cell repertoires in COVID-19. Trimming pared 0 bases from V and 5 bases from J, leaving 11 bases between. The CDR3 length is 14 residues. The germline V gene encodes CDR1 LGHNA and CDR2 YNFKEQ. In the original analysis: Estimated nucleated cell counts came from reference gene primer amplification. TCRdb's copy holds only in-frame clones and misses some; the assay was immunoSEQ multiplex PCR. The V and J calls and clone size were taken over from that table, and D and trimming were inferred from the DNA. The sample shows about 190,000 clones, around 78% of them seen only once.

Sample: peripheral blood. The receptor was isolated from a woman of 80 years or more with active or convalescent COVID-19. This sequence joins TRBV4-2 and TRBJ2-7; D is unresolved. The CDR3 sequence: CASSQDSGDDEQYF. The CDR3 DNA is TGTGCCAGCAGCCAAGACAGTGGAGACGACGAGCAGTACTTC.